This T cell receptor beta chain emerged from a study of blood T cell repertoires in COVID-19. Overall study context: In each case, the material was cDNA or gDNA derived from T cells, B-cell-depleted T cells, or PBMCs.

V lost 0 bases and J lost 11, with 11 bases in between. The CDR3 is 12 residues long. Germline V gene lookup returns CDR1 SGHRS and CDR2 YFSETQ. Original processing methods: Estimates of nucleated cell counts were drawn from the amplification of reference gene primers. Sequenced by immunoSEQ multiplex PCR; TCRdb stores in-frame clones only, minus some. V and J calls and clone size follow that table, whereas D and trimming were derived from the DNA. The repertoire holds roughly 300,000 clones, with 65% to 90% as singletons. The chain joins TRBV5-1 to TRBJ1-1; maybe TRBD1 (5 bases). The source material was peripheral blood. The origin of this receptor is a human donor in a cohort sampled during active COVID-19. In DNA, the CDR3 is TGCGCCAGCAGCTTGGCCGGGGGGGAGGCTTTCTTT. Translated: CASSLAGGEAFF.